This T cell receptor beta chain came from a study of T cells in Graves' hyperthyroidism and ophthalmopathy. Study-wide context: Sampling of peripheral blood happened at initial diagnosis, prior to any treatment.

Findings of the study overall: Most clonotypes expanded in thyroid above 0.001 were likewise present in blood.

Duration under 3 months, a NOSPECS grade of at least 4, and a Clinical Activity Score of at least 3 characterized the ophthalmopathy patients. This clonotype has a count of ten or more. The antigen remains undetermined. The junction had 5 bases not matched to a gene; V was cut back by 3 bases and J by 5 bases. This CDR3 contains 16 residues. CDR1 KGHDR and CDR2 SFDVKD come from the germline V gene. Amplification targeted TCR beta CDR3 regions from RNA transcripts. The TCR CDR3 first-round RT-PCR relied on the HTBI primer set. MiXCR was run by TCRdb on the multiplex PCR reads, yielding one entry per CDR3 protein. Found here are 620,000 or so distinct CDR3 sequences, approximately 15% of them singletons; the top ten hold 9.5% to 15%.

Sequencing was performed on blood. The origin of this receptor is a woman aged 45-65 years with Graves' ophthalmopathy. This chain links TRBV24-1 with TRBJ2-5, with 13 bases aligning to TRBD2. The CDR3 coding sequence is TGTGCCACCAGTGATCACGGACTAGCGGGAGTGGAGACCCAGTACTTC. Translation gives CATSDHGLAGVETQYF.